The 28 T cell receptor beta chains listed next were all sequenced from one sample in a study of T cell changes during pregnancy in multiple sclerosis. Sequencing was performed with immunoSEQ multiplex PCR; in TCRdb, only in-frame clones are kept and a portion is missing. The data hold about 13,000 clones, with roughly 88% observed a single time. The sample was CD8+ T cells from peripheral blood mononuclear cells, taken after pregnancy. These receptor sequences come from a female donor in good health, enrolled as a control in a pregnancy study.

The V and J genes are TRBV28 and TRBJ1-1; 8 bases fit TRBD1. CDR1 and CDR2 (germline): MDHEN, SYDVKM. V dropped 9 bases and J dropped 4; count of bases not matched to a gene: 4. CDR3 length equals 12 residues. CDR3 sequence (DNA): TGTGCCAGTAACGACAGGGGCACTGAAGCTTTCTTT. Translation: CASNDRGTEAFF.

By sample share, this clone is medium-sized. The chain uses TRBV28 and TRBJ2-6; 7 bases are a match to TRBD1. Per the germline V gene, CDR1 is MDHEN and CDR2 is SYDVKM. J was trimmed by 0 bases and V by 9 bases; bases with no gene match: 23. The CDR3 length is 21 residues. CDR3 residues: CARTRDSDLIFESSGANVLTF. As DNA, the CDR3 is TGTGCCAGAACAAGGGACAGCGACCTGATCTTTGAAAGCTCTGGGGCCAACGTCCTGACTTTC.

This rearrangement joins TRBV7-3 to TRBJ2-2, with D unclear. V lost 6 bases and J 6 bases, leaving 5 bases between the germline ends. CDR3 length equals 11 residues. In germline, CDR1 is SGHTA, CDR2 FQGTGA. CDR3 sequence: CASREAGELFF. The DNA of the CDR3 is TGTGCCAGCAGAGAGGCCGGGGAGCTGTTTTTT. The variable domain in full, completed from reference TRBV7-3 and TRBJ2-2, reads GAGVSQTPSNKVTEKGKYVELRCDPISGHTALYWYRQSLGQGPEFLIYFQGTGAADDSGLPNDRFFAVRPEGSVSTLKIQRTERGDSAVYLCASREAGELFFGEGSRLTVL.

The chain carries TRBV5-4 and TRBJ1-2, with TRBD1 as a possible D gene (6 bases). This CDR3 comprises 15 residues. Germline loops: CDR1 SGHNT, CDR2 YYREEE (reference sequence). V lost 1 base, J lost 4 bases, and 14 bases lay in between. The CDR3 loop reads CASSLYREVIYGYTF. The DNA of the CDR3 is TGTGCCAGCAGCTTGTACAGGGAAGTGATCTATGGCTACACCTTC.

CDR3 sequence reads: CASSQSCKQNDLNYGYTF. The CDR3 DNA reads as TGCGCCAGCAGTCAATCATGCAAACAGAACGATTTGAACTATGGCTACACCTTC. J is TRBJ1-2 and V is TRBV23-1, with D unclear. TRBV23-1 is annotated as an ORF whose role is uncertain. The CDR3 has 18 residues. The V end was cut by 0 bases, the J end by 2 bases, with 19 bases between.

The chain employs TRBV19 and TRBJ2-3; D call uncertain. Per germline, CDR1 LNHDA and CDR2 SQIVND (reference sequence). This CDR3 is 13 amino acids long. V lost 4 bases and J lost 2, with 7 bases in between. CDR3 nucleotide sequence: TGTGCCAGTAGTAATAGACACACAGATACGCAGTATTTT. It encodes CASSNRHTDTQYF.

The chain recombines TRBV7-9 with TRBJ2-5, with D possibly matching TRBD1 (8 bases). Germline V CDR1 and CDR2: SEHNR, FQNEAQ (reference sequence). The CDR3 is 15 amino acids. The V and J ends lost 7 bases and 7 bases respectively, with 22 bases between them. CDR3 sequence reads: CASITDREGSVTQYF. The CDR3 DNA follows: TGTGCCAGCATCACGGACAGGGAGGGAAGTGTGACCCAGTACTTC. Full variable domain (rest looked up from reference TRBV7-9 and TRBJ2-5): DTGVSQNPRHKITKRGQNVTFRCDPISEHNRLYWYRQTLGQGPEFLTYFQNEAQLEKSRLLSDRFSAERPKGSFSTLEIQRTEQGDSAMYLCASITDREGSVTQYFGPGTRLLVL.

This clone was counted a single time. The rearrangement joins TRBV7-2 to TRBJ2-1; 7 bases fit TRBD2. The V gene end was trimmed by 5 bases and the J gene end by 6 bases; junction bases not matched to a gene: 7. CDR1 is SGHTA, CDR2 FQGNSA, per germline. The CDR3 spans 14 residues. CDR3 DNA sequence: TGTGCCAGCAGCCCGTGGGGGGGAGTCAATGAGCAGTTCTTC. Translation: CASSPWGGVNEQFF.

This clone was seen a handful of times. The chain has TRBV6-4 and TRBJ2-1; 7 positions agree with TRBD2. The CDR3 runs to 15 residues. Trimming at V came to 6 bases and at J to 7 bases, leaving 12 bases not matched to a gene. Germline CDR1 and CDR2: MRHNA and SNTAGT. CDR3 DNA sequence: TGTGCCAGCAGCACCGGGACTACCGGGGGGAATGAGCAGTTCTTC. Protein sequence: CASSTGTTGGNEQFF.

The count of this clone is one. V usage is TRBV4-1 and J usage is TRBJ1-4, with a possible D match to TRBD1 (6 bases). This CDR3 has 19 residues. CDR1 MGHRA and CDR2 YSYEKL come from the germline V gene. V lost 3 bases to trimming and J lost 4 bases, with 24 bases between them. CDR3 sequence: CASSQYWTEESTNNEKLFF. The CDR3 region has the DNA TGCGCCAGCAGCCAGTACTGGACAGAGGAATCAACTAATAATGAAAAACTGTTTTTT.

V is TRBV6-1 and J is TRBJ2-1, with D possibly matching TRBD1 (6 bases). The CDR3 length is 15 residues. V was clipped by 4 bases and J by 6 bases, with 16 bases between them. The V gene's germline CDR1 is MNHNS and CDR2 SASEGT. The CDR3: CASSGYRVSVNEQFF. CDR3 DNA: TGTGCCAGCAGTGGATACAGGGTTTCAGTCAATGAGCAGTTCTTC.

The V and J genes are TRBV9 and TRBJ2-7; 9 bases line up with TRBD1. Unmatched junction bases numbered 6, after V lost 3 bases and J lost 2 bases. This CDR3 region has 15 residues. Germline CDR1 SGDLS, CDR2 YYNGEE. In nucleotides, the CDR3 is TGTGCCAGCAGCGAGGGACAGGGCAGCACCTACGAGCAGTACTTC. Protein product: CASSEGQGSTYEQYF.

The chain couples TRBV6-5 to TRBJ2-1; perhaps TRBD1 as D (6 bases). Per the germline V gene, CDR1 is MNHEY and CDR2 is SVGAGI. CDR3 length: 15 residues. V gave up 2 bases and J gave up 2 bases, with 10 bases separating them. Here the CDR3 DNA reads TGTGCCAGCAGTTACAGGCAGGGGACCTACAATGAGCAGTTCTTC. It specifies CASSYRQGTYNEQFF.

The V gene is TRBV9, the J gene TRBJ2-3; tentative D call: TRBD2 (5 bases). Trimming pared 0 bases from V and 4 bases from J, leaving 12 bases between. This CDR3 is built from 15 residues. CDR1 is SGDLS, CDR2 YYNGEE, per germline. The CDR3 DNA reads as TGTGCCAGCAGCGTAGGTCGAGGGTTTCCAGATACGCAGTATTTT. It is translated as CASSVGRGFPDTQYF.

The chain combines TRBV28 with TRBJ2-1; maybe TRBD1 (6 bases). V was trimmed by 3 bases and J by 8 bases, leaving 17 bases between them. Germline V gene data show CDR1 as MDHEN and CDR2 as SYDVKM. There are 15 residues in the CDR3. CDR3 sequence reads: CASSLGAQPAHEQFF. In DNA, the CDR3 is TGTGCCAGCAGTTTGGGGGCTCAGCCTGCCCATGAGCAGTTCTTC.

This clone was seen just once. The chain joins TRBV6-1 to TRBJ1-2; 7 bases align to TRBD1. Germline trimming cut 0 bases from V and 8 bases from J; bases unmatched to any gene: 6. The CDR3 runs 14 residues. Per germline, CDR1 MNHNS and CDR2 SASEGT. CDR3 DNA: TGTGCCAGCAGTGAAGCCGAGGGGGCGGGGGGCTACACCTTC. Translating it yields CASSEAEGAGGYTF.

J is TRBJ2-7 and V is TRBV29-1; 7 nucleotides match TRBD1. The V gene's germline CDR1 is SQVTM and CDR2 ANQGSEA. This CDR3 contains 14 residues. V gave up 3 bases and J gave up 4 bases; unmatched junction bases: 9. Here the CDR3 reads CSVELSEGAYEQYF. The CDR3 coding sequence is TGCAGCGTTGAGCTTAGCGAGGGGGCGTACGAGCAGTACTTC.

This chain connects TRBV13 to TRBJ2-1; tentative D call: TRBD2 (5 bases). V dropped 1 base and J dropped 6 bases, with 10 bases sitting between them. CDR3 length: 14 residues. The germline gives CDR1 PRHDT, CDR2 FYEKMQ (reference sequence). In nucleotides, the CDR3 is TGTGCCAGCAGCTTAGTAGCGTCCGGCAATGAGCAGTTCTTC. Protein sequence: CASSLVASGNEQFF.

V usage is TRBV7-9 and J usage is TRBJ2-7; weak D call: TRBD1 (6 bases). CDR3 size: 12 residues. Germline CDR1 reads SEHNR; CDR2 reads FQNEAQ (reference sequence). The germline V and J ends were trimmed by 5 bases and 1 base, with 6 bases remaining between them. Written as DNA, the CDR3 is TGTGCCAGCAGCGGACAGTCCTACGAGCAGTACTTC. It codes for CASSGQSYEQYF.

This chain uses TRBV6-1 with TRBJ2-1; 7 positions agree with TRBD1. Germline V gene data show CDR1 as MNHNS and CDR2 as SASEGT. J was trimmed by 5 bases and V by 5 bases; bases with no gene match: 3. CDR3 length: 13 amino acids. CDR3 sequence reads: CASSKTGDNEQFF. In DNA form, the CDR3 reads TGTGCCAGCAGTAAAACAGGGGACAATGAGCAGTTCTTC.

The chain combines TRBV28 with TRBJ1-3, with 8 bases that match TRBD1. The CDR3 has 17 residues. Trimming at V came to 6 bases and at J to 0 bases, leaving 10 bases not matched to a gene. The germline gives CDR1 MDHEN, CDR2 SYDVKM. The CDR3 here is CASRTGASRGSGNTIYF. The CDR3 DNA sequence: TGTGCCAGCAGGACAGGGGCCTCAAGGGGCTCTGGAAACACCATATATTTT.

V gene TRBV13 combines with J gene TRBJ2-7, with 13 bases aligning to TRBD2. Germline loops: CDR1 PRHDT, CDR2 FYEKMQ (reference sequence). The CDR3 spans 15 residues. J lost 3 bases, V lost 5 bases, and 4 bases had no gene match. In DNA, the CDR3 is TGTGCCAGCAGCGCGGGACTAGCGGGGCTCTACGAGCAGTACTTC. As protein: CASSAGLAGLYEQYF.

This sequence joins TRBV19 and TRBJ2-3; 7 bases agree with TRBD1. The CDR3 sequence is 15 residues long. CDR1 is LNHDA, CDR2 SQIVND, per germline (reference sequence). J was trimmed by 1 base and V by 10 bases; bases with no gene match: 11. CDR3: CATRRQGEGTDTQYF. The DNA of the CDR3 is TGTGCCACTAGAAGACAGGGCGAAGGCACAGATACGCAGTATTTT.

DNA of the CDR3: TGTGCCAGCAGCTTAGGGCTAGCGGGGTACTACGAGCAGTACTTC. This translates into CASSLGLAGYYEQYF. The chain recombines TRBV7-9 with TRBJ2-7; TRBD2 matches 9 bases. V was pared by 1 base and J by 3 bases, with 4 bases of the junction left unmatched. Germline CDR1 reads SEHNR; CDR2 reads FQNEAQ (reference sequence). The length of the CDR3 is 15 residues.

The chain couples TRBV5-1 to TRBJ2-1; 11 bases are shared with TRBD1. CDR3 length equals 11 residues. After removal of 7 bases from V and 9 bases from J, the junction contained 0 bases not matched to a gene. The germline V gene encodes CDR1 SGHRS and CDR2 YFSETQ. CDR3 sequence reads: CASGQGAEQFF. The CDR3 bases are TGCGCCAGCGGACAGGGGGCTGAGCAGTTCTTC.

The rearrangement links TRBV19 to TRBJ2-3; 7 nucleotides agree with TRBD2. V shed 5 bases and J 1 base; nucleotides not matched to a gene: 3. Germline CDR1 is LNHDA and CDR2 is SQIVND (reference sequence). The CDR3 covers 14 residues. The CDR3 region is CASSPRGGTDTQYF. CDR3 bases: TGTGCCAGTAGTCCCCGGGGGGGCACAGATACGCAGTATTTT.

The chain has TRBV19 and TRBJ2-1, with TRBD2 identical over 12 bases. The CDR3 spans 13 residues. Germline assignment: CDR1 LNHDA and CDR2 SQIVND (reference sequence). V lost 8 bases and J lost 7; bases outside the gene matches: 3. This CDR3 is CASASGRGNEQFF. The CDR3 region has the DNA TGTGCCAGTGCTAGCGGGAGGGGAAATGAGCAGTTCTTC.

The V call is TRBV7-5, the J call TRBJ2-7; the listed D gene, TRBD1, was not tested against the DNA. TRBV7-5 is deemed a pseudogene. CDR3 length equals 16 residues. CDR3 loop: CVRSLARLQGAWEQYF. The CDR3 DNA reads TGTGTCAGAAGCTTAGCGAGGCTACAGGGGGCGTGGGAGCAGTACTTC.